The entry below gives a single T cell receptor (beta chain) sequence along with its context. The antigen is not known. The entry originates in a study of beta chain features in type 1 diabetes. Findings and limits, study-wide: Lower insertion and higher deletion counts appeared at VDJ junctions in type 1 diabetes patients. Sequencing used cDNA, and cells with high TCR expression could therefore be over-represented.

Reverse transcription of all isolated RNA meant that expressed TCRB transcripts were sequenced. Clones were sequenced by immunoSEQ multiplex PCR, and TCRdb holds only the in-frame ones, with some missing. The data show 500,000 to 700,000 clones, with roughly 16% seen just once and about 0.093% held by the top ten. Each donor gave one heparinised blood draw averaging roughly 100 mL. Via CD45RO/CCR7/CD25/CD127/CD95/CD27, cells of the CD4+ naive, central memory, regulatory and stem cell-like memory subsets were sorted. The length of the CDR3 is 13 residues. CDR1 is SNHLY, CDR2 FYNNEI, per germline. Trimming cost V 11 bases and J 4 bases; bases outside gene matches: 5.

The clonotype originates from a man aged 18-30 years in good health. The chain couples TRBV2 to TRBJ1-6, with 7 bases that match TRBD1. Sequencing was done on a sample of naive CD4+ T cells from blood. DNA for the CDR3: TGTGCCGGAGGGACAGAGTATAATTCACCCCTCCACTTT. As protein: CAGGTEYNSPLHF.